This T cell receptor beta chain was sequenced during a study of neurological immune-mediated disorders. The time point here: longitudinal time-point 3. The authors made cDNA by 5'RACE with 10-nucleotide random UMIs. MiXCR, applied by TCRdb to the 5' RACE reads, yields one record per CDR3 protein. The data contain 95,000 to 110,000 distinct CDR3 sequences, 10% to 14% of them singletons. The table lists this clonotype with many counts. The material sequenced was PBMCs. This clonotype originated in a female donor with HTLV-1-associated myelopathy (HAM/TSP).

The DNA for the CDR3 is TGCAGTGCTAGGGATGGGGGAGCGGGCACAGATACGCAGTATTTT. It translates to CSARDGGAGTDTQYF. J is TRBJ2-3 and V is TRBV20-1; D is perhaps TRBD1 or TRBD2 (5 bases each). V was pared by 3 bases and J by 1 base, with 14 bases between. This CDR3 is built from 15 residues. Germline V gives CDR1 DFQATT, CDR2 SNEGSKA (reference sequence).